The 26 T cell receptor beta chains below were found in one sample sequenced in a study of T cell responses to AZD1222 COVID-19 vaccine. TCRdb's table, derived via immunoSEQ multiplex PCR, lists solely in-frame clones and lacks some. The sample contains 200,000 or so clones, around 88% of which appear only once. Sequenced here: peripheral blood, sampled on day 0 of AZD1222 vaccination. The receptors originated from an adult in good health.

The V and J genes are TRBV28 and TRBJ1-1; 8 bases map to TRBD1. CDR1 and CDR2 (germline): MDHEN, SYDVKM. This CDR3 region has 13 residues. V was clipped by 7 bases and J by 1 base; unmatched bases: 2. The CDR3 nucleotides are TGTGCCAGCAAAACAGGGGGGAACACTGAAGCTTTCTTT. Protein sequence: CASKTGGNTEAFF.

The chain recombines TRBV7-9 with TRBJ1-2; no definite D call. The germline V and J ends were trimmed by 4 bases and 3 bases, with 9 bases remaining between them. Germline lookup yields CDR1 SEHNR and CDR2 FQNEAQ (reference sequence). This CDR3 has 13 residues. CDR3 in DNA: TGTGCCAGCAGCTCACGAACCGACTATGGCTACACCTTC. Its protein product is CASSSRTDYGYTF.

The chain is built from TRBV9 and TRBJ1-2; D uncertain. This CDR3 comprises 13 residues. Germline V gene lookup returns CDR1 SGDLS and CDR2 YYNGEE. V was cut by 7 bases and J by 8 bases, with 18 bases left in between. DNA for the CDR3: TGTGCCAGCGGCAGCAGGCCGGAATGGGGCTACACCTTC. Amino acid sequence: CASGSRPEWGYTF.

The J gene is TRBJ1-6, the V gene TRBV5-1; weak D call: TRBD1 (5 bases). Trimming removed 5 bases from V and 7 bases from J, with 16 bases in between. The CDR3 is made up of 15 amino acids. Looked up from germline, CDR1 is SGHRS and CDR2 is YFSETQ. The CDR3: CASSRERGENSPLHF. CDR3 bases: TGCGCCAGCAGTCGAGAGAGGGGAGAAAATTCACCCCTCCACTTT.

This clone was counted only a few times. The chain couples TRBV6-6 to TRBJ1-5; tentative D call: TRBD1 (5 bases). Germline values: CDR1 MNHNY, CDR2 SVGAGI (reference sequence). With 2 bases removed from V and 5 bases from J, the gap between germline ends came to 13 bases. The CDR3 spans 15 residues. CDR3 sequence reads: CASSYPARGDQPQHF. CDR3 DNA sequence: TGTGCCAGCAGTTACCCCGCACGGGGGGATCAGCCCCAGCATTTT.

The gene calls are TRBV5-5 and TRBJ1-6, with D possibly TRBD1 on 6 matching bases. V was shortened by 0 bases and J by 0 bases, with 10 bases between the two germline ends. The CDR3 extends over 17 amino acids. Germline V lookup: CDR1 SGHKS, CDR2 YYEKEE (reference sequence). The CDR3 DNA sequence: TGTGCCAGCAGCTTGGGGCAGGGGACCTCCTATAATTCACCCCTCCACTTT. This encodes CASSLGQGTSYNSPLHF.

The chain joins TRBV5-6 to TRBJ1-1; a weak D match, TRBD1 (6 bases). The CDR3 contains 14 residues. V gave up 5 bases and J gave up 4 bases, with 15 bases separating them. The V gene's germline CDR1 is SGHDT and CDR2 YYEEEE. The DNA for the CDR3 is TGTGCCAGCAGAGAGCTAGGAGGGGGCACTGAAGCTTTCTTT. It codes for CASRELGGGTEAFF.

The rearrangement uses TRBV4-3 and TRBJ1-4, with no clear D. Germline assignment: CDR1 LGHNA and CDR2 YSLEER. V was cut by 0 bases and J by 3 bases, with 11 bases left in between. This CDR3 has 16 residues. CDR3 sequence reads: CASSQDSNSANEKLFF. CDR3 sequence (DNA): TGCGCCAGCAGCCAAGATTCCAACTCGGCTAATGAAAAACTGTTTTTT.

The count of this clone is one. The chain links TRBV5-1 to TRBJ1-4, with 7 bases that match TRBD1. Trimming removed 4 bases from V and 3 bases from J; junction bases left unmatched: 3. Germline V lookup: CDR1 SGHRS, CDR2 YFSETQ. This CDR3 region has 14 residues. CDR3 sequence: CASSGQGANEKLFF. The CDR3 region has the DNA TGCGCCAGCAGCGGGCAGGGGGCTAATGAAAAACTGTTTTTT.

The V and J genes are TRBV5-1 and TRBJ1-4; TRBD1 is a possible D gene (5 bases). Germline V gene lookup returns CDR1 SGHRS and CDR2 YFSETQ. CDR3 length equals 15 residues. V shed 1 base and J shed 8 bases, with 15 bases lying between them. The CDR3 nucleotides are TGCGCCAGCAGCTTGTCTTCAGGGTACAGCGAAAAACTGTTTTTT. It specifies CASSLSSGYSEKLFF.

This chain links TRBV6-5 with TRBJ1-1; D unresolved. Trimming took off 6 bases at V and 4 bases at J, with 9 bases between the two ends. Germline CDR1 and CDR2: MNHEY and SVGAGI. The CDR3 runs to 12 residues. This CDR3 is CASSLTLTEAFF. Here the CDR3 DNA reads TGTGCCAGCAGCCTGACCCTCACTGAAGCTTTCTTT.

The V gene is TRBV7-9, the J gene TRBJ1-4; 9 bases are shared with TRBD1. The CDR3 extends over 15 amino acids. V was pared by 5 bases and J by 3 bases, with 4 bases of the junction left unmatched. Per the germline V gene, CDR1 is SEHNR and CDR2 is FQNEAQ (reference sequence). The CDR3 is CASSPGTGPNEKLFF. CDR3 coding DNA: TGTGCCAGCAGCCCTGGGACAGGGCCTAATGAAAAACTGTTTTTT. Combining the CDR3 with reference TRBV7-9 and TRBJ1-4 gives the whole variable domain DTGVSQNPRHKITKRGQNVTFRCDPISEHNRLYWYRQTLGQGPEFLTYFQNEAQLEKSRLLSDRFSAERPKGSFSTLEIQRTEQGDSAMYLCASSPGTGPNEKLFFGSGTQLSVL.

This CDR3 reads CASSPGGSRETQYF. CDR3 DNA: TGCGCCAGCAGCCCCGGGGGTAGTAGAGAGACCCAGTACTTC. The chain carries TRBV5-1 and TRBJ2-5; tentative D call: TRBD2 (6 bases). This CDR3 is built from 14 residues. CDR1 SGHRS and CDR2 YFSETQ come from the germline V gene. Between the trimmed V and J ends, which lost 4 bases and 4 bases, there was a span of 14 bases.

In DNA, the CDR3 is TGTGCCAGCAGCTCCCTTGAGGGCCGTCGGGCTGAAGCTTTCTTT. Its protein is CASSSLEGRRAEAFF. The genes are TRBV5-6 and TRBJ1-1; no reliable D call. Germline V lookup: CDR1 SGHDT, CDR2 YYEEEE. The CDR3 totals 15 residues. Trimming took 3 bases from V and 6 from J, leaving 18 bases between them.

V and J are TRBV7-9 and TRBJ2-4, with D perhaps TRBD2 (5 bases). V was pared by 3 bases and J by 2 bases, with 14 bases between. The CDR3 runs to 16 residues. Germline V CDR1 and CDR2: SEHNR, FQNEAQ (reference sequence). Here the CDR3 reads CASSLSGSHPKNIQYF. DNA of the CDR3: TGTGCCAGCAGCTTGTCGGGGAGCCACCCCAAAAACATTCAGTACTTC.

The chain combines TRBV29-1 with TRBJ1-2, with TRBD1 matching over 7 bases. CDR1 and CDR2 (germline): SQVTM, ANQGSEA. The CDR3 consists of 13 residues. V lost 6 bases to trimming and J lost 0 bases; unmatched junction nucleotides: 4. CDR3 region: CSVSTGSNYGYTF. The CDR3 nucleotides are TGCAGCGTATCGACAGGGTCTAACTATGGCTACACCTTC.

The V and J genes are TRBV28 and TRBJ1-2; TRBD1 might be the D (6 bases). Germline V gene lookup returns CDR1 MDHEN and CDR2 SYDVKM. There are 13 residues in the CDR3. Trimming took 3 bases from V and 4 from J, leaving 9 bases between them. CDR3 loop: CASSFDRIYGYTF. The CDR3 DNA is TGTGCCAGCAGTTTCGACAGGATCTATGGCTACACCTTC.

Only one count was recorded for this clone. The chain joins TRBV6-1 to TRBJ1-1; TRBD1 aligns across 7 bases. CDR3 length: 17 residues. V trimming: 0 bases; J trimming: 0 bases; junction bases outside the gene matches: 7. Germline loops: CDR1 MNHNS, CDR2 SASEGT. CDR3 in amino acids: CASSEARGTDLNTEAFF. The CDR3 DNA reads as TGTGCCAGCAGTGAAGCGCGGGGGACAGACCTGAACACTGAAGCTTTCTTT.

The gene calls are TRBV10-1 and TRBJ1-4, with a weak D call TRBD1 (5 bases). This CDR3 comprises 15 residues. Between the trimmed V and J ends, which lost 0 bases and 8 bases, there was a span of 13 bases. Germline CDR1 reads WNHNN; CDR2 reads SYGVQD (reference sequence). The CDR3 loop reads CASSESGHPDEKLFF. The CDR3, as DNA: TGCGCCAGCAGTGAGTCCGGACATCCCGACGAAAAACTGTTTTTT.

This clone showed up just once. The DNA for the CDR3 is TGTGCCACACTAGACGTTGAAGCTTTCTTT. This encodes CATLDVEAFF. The J gene is TRBJ1-1, the V gene TRBV19; D is unclear. V gave up 10 bases and J gave up 7 bases, with 10 bases separating them. This CDR3 is built from 10 residues. CDR1 is LNHDA, CDR2 SQIVND, per germline (reference sequence).

This rearrangement joins TRBV6-1 to TRBJ2-2; 13 bases agree with TRBD2. Per germline, CDR1 MNHNS and CDR2 SASEGT. V shed 8 bases and J 4 bases; nucleotides not matched to a gene: 4. This CDR3 contains 15 residues. The chain's CDR3 is CASSGLAGSTGELFF. The CDR3 DNA reads as TGTGCCAGCTCGGGACTAGCGGGGAGCACCGGGGAGCTGTTTTTT.

This CDR3 reads CASSYHRRDRVNYGYTF. The CDR3 DNA reads as TGTGCCAGCAGCTACCACCGCAGGGACAGGGTAAACTATGGCTACACCTTC. The rearrangement joins TRBV28 to TRBJ1-2, with 9 nucleotides matching TRBD1. Germline-derived CDR1 and CDR2 are MDHEN and SYDVKM. V was pared by 6 bases and J by 2 bases, with 13 bases of the junction left unmatched. The CDR3 loop spans 17 amino acids.

The V and J genes are TRBV19 and TRBJ1-2, with D tentatively TRBD1 (5 bases). Trimming pared 7 bases from V and 4 bases from J, leaving 16 bases between. Germline lookup yields CDR1 LNHDA and CDR2 SQIVND (reference sequence). The CDR3 contains 14 residues. CDR3 nucleotide sequence: TGTGCCAGTAACCTCGGGGGGTTCGGCTATGGCTACACCTTC. Translated: CASNLGGFGYGYTF.

This chain connects TRBV7-2 to TRBJ1-1; no definite D call. V was pared by 1 base and J by 1 base, with 7 bases between. Germline assignment: CDR1 SGHTA and CDR2 FQGNSA. CDR3 size: 14 residues. CDR3: CASSLDVSNTEAFF. CDR3 nucleotide sequence: TGTGCCAGCAGCTTAGACGTGTCGAACACTGAAGCTTTCTTT.

The rearrangement joins TRBV11-2 to TRBJ1-6, with 8 nucleotides matching TRBD1. CDR3 length equals 15 residues. CDR1 is SGHAT and CDR2 is FQNNGV in the germline V gene. The V segment lost 2 bases and the J segment 10 bases; nucleotides outside the gene matches: 7. CDR3: CASSLSAGGVSPLHF. In DNA form, the CDR3 reads TGTGCCAGCAGCTTATCGGCAGGGGGCGTCTCACCCCTCCACTTT.

The chain carries TRBV9 and TRBJ2-1, with a tentative D call TRBD2 (5 bases). V shed 4 bases and J shed 4 bases, with 21 bases lying between them. The germline V gene encodes CDR1 SGDLS and CDR2 YYNGEE. This CDR3 region has 17 residues. Here the CDR3 reads CASSPGSNPSLYNEQFF. In nucleotides, the CDR3 is TGTGCCAGCAGCCCGGGGTCTAACCCATCATTATACAATGAGCAGTTCTTC.